The present TCR beta chain was sequenced within a study of CD8 T cells in Susac syndrome. cDNA came from approximately 0.5 to 1 ug RNA primed by random hexamers. TCR beta CDR3 was amplified by immunoSEQ multiplex PCR. This amplification extended across 54 Vbeta and 13 Jbeta segments. One entry per CDR3 protein, called by TCRdb with MiXCR from the immunoSEQ multiplex PCR reads. The sample has approximately 300,000 distinct CDR3 sequences, approximately 85% seen once; the top ten hold about 0.22%. CDR3 length: 17 amino acids. Germline V CDR1 and CDR2: MDHEN, SYDVKM. Trimming cost V 2 bases and J 3 bases; bases outside gene matches: 9. High-throughput TCR beta sequencing covered peripheral CD8+ and CD4+ T cells. Patients with stable or active relapsing-remitting disease, all of them treatment-naive, made up the multiple sclerosis controls. Negative isolation was applied to CD8+ and CD4+ T cells, and FACS enrichment was applied to TEMRA cells.

The V gene is TRBV28, the J gene TRBJ1-5; the match to TRBD1 covers 8 bases. Sequenced: CD8+ T cells from PBMCs. This receptor was identified in a human donor with multiple sclerosis. CDR3: CASSLLWTGRNNQPQHF. CDR3 sequence (DNA): TGTGCCAGCAGTTTACTCTGGACAGGGCGTAACAATCAGCCCCAGCATTTT.